This entry lists 11 T cell receptor beta chains sequenced from one sample in a study of blood T cell repertoires in COVID-19. Assay used: immunoSEQ multiplex PCR; TCRdb lists only in-frame clones, some missing. The repertoire holds some 300,000 clones, with nearly 90% as singletons. Material for sequencing was peripheral blood. The receptor set was obtained from a woman aged 40 to 50 with COVID-19, enrolled during active disease.

The V and J genes are TRBV19 and TRBJ2-6; 9 bases line up with TRBD2. Trimming cost V 4 bases and J 0 bases; bases outside gene matches: 10. Germline assignment: CDR1 LNHDA and CDR2 SQIVND (reference sequence). The CDR3 is made up of 19 amino acids. CDR3 residues: CASSKYPLAGISGANVLTF. CDR3 sequence (DNA): TGTGCCAGTAGTAAATACCCTCTAGCGGGAATCTCTGGGGCCAACGTCCTGACTTTC.

The genes are TRBV30 and TRBJ1-2; D uncertain. The V gene's germline CDR1 is GTSNPN and CDR2 SVGIG (reference sequence). Trimming took 1 base from V and 4 from J, leaving 10 bases between them. This CDR3 is 13 amino acids long. CDR3 region: CAWSADGGYGYTF. The DNA for the CDR3 is TGTGCCTGGAGTGCAGATGGCGGCTATGGCTACACCTTC.

This chain uses TRBV5-1 with TRBJ1-1; 7 bases agree with TRBD1. The CDR3 length is 14 residues. The germline V gene encodes CDR1 SGHRS and CDR2 YFSETQ. V was clipped by 4 bases and J by 1 base; unmatched bases: 4. CDR3 sequence reads: CASSHRQGNTEAFF. The CDR3 region has the DNA TGCGCCAGCAGCCACCGACAGGGGAACACTGAAGCTTTCTTT.

This chain connects TRBV30 to TRBJ2-3; TRBD2 agrees at 9 bases. Germline V gene sequence: CDR1 GTSNPN, CDR2 SVGIG (reference sequence). V gave up 4 bases and J gave up 4 bases; unmatched junction bases: 12. The CDR3 has 16 residues. In DNA, the CDR3 is TGTGCCTGGACTCTTAGCTTCGCGGGAGGGCCAGATACGCAGTATTTT. Protein: CAWTLSFAGGPDTQYF.

This sequence joins TRBV6-2 or TRBV6-3 and TRBJ1-5; a possible D gene is TRBD1 (5 bases). CDR3 length: 13 residues. V lost 2 bases to trimming and J lost 6 bases, with 8 bases between them. The germline V gene has CDR1 MNHEY and CDR2 SVGEGT. CDR3 sequence: CASSYGGGQPQHF. CDR3 bases: TGTGCCAGCAGTTACGGGGGAGGTCAGCCCCAGCATTTT.

This clone has just a few counts. V and J are TRBV25-1 and TRBJ1-1, with TRBD1 matching 7 bases. V lost 6 bases, J lost 1 base, and 5 bases stayed unmatched. Germline lookup yields CDR1 MGHDK and CDR2 SYGVNS. CDR3 length: 14 residues. CDR3 in amino acids: CASREGAANTEAFF. CDR3 nucleotides: TGTGCCAGCAGAGAGGGGGCGGCGAACACTGAAGCTTTCTTT.

This chain joins TRBV7-3 and TRBJ2-1; 9 nucleotides line up with TRBD1. V trimming: 5 bases; J trimming: 6 bases; junction bases outside the gene matches: 11. CDR3 length equals 16 residues. Germline CDR1 and CDR2: SGHTA and FQGTGA. The CDR3 nucleotides are TGTGCCAGCAGCGCCCGACCGGGACAGGGCCCCAATGAGCAGTTCTTC. It is translated as CASSARPGQGPNEQFF.

The rearrangement links TRBV6-5 to TRBJ2-7, with TRBD1 matching 8 bases. V shed 0 bases and J 8 bases; nucleotides not matched to a gene: 6. CDR1 and CDR2 from the germline V gene are MNHEY and SVGAGI. The CDR3 consists of 14 residues. The CDR3 protein is CASSYSRDRTKQYF. CDR3 sequence (DNA): TGTGCCAGCAGTTACTCCCGGGACAGGACGAAGCAGTACTTC.

The V call is TRBV5-1, the J call TRBJ1-1, with TRBD1 identical over 9 bases. This CDR3 contains 16 residues. Germline V lookup: CDR1 SGHRS, CDR2 YFSETQ. J gave up 6 bases and V 3 bases, and 12 bases lay outside the gene matches. The CDR3 sequence is CASSYTTGTGMAEAFF. In DNA, the CDR3 is TGCGCCAGCAGCTACACCACCGGGACAGGGATGGCTGAAGCTTTCTTT.

The chain employs TRBV19 and TRBJ1-2, with D tentatively TRBD1 (6 bases). Germline loops: CDR1 LNHDA, CDR2 SQIVND (reference sequence). CDR3 length: 13 residues. V was pared by 5 bases and J by 6 bases, with 13 bases between. The CDR3 bases are TGTGCCAGTAGTCACAGGGTTATAGATGGCTACACCTTC. Its translation is CASSHRVIDGYTF.

The chain carries TRBV11-2 and TRBJ2-5; 10 bases map to TRBD1. Germline V CDR1 and CDR2: SGHAT, FQNNGV. CDR3 length: 16 amino acids. V trimming: 0 bases; J trimming: 6 bases; junction bases outside the gene matches: 7. CDR3 nucleotide sequence: TGTGCCAGCAGCTTAGAAGGACAGGGGGTGCGGCAGACCCAGTACTTC. This gives the protein CASSLEGQGVRQTQYF.